This record looks at one T cell receptor beta chain sequence and its context. Its antigen target is currently unknown. No much larger clonotype is one base removed from it; base qualities were not supplied. The data were obtained in a study of blood T cell repertoires in COVID-19 (dated by TCRdb to about 2020). For context, the study as a whole: The collaborator samples originated in the United States, Italy and Spain and spanned the acute and convalescent phases of COVID-19. The prospective study material was composed of cDNA or gDNA derived from T cells, B-cell-depleted T cells, or PBMCs. Deeply sampled blood TCRbeta repertoires from subjects exposed to, actively infected with, or recovered from COVID-19 were included in the dataset. A freely available public database, intended as a resource for researchers studying the immune response to SARS-CoV-2, is where the repertoires were released. The samples were drawn from two sources: the first 160 participants of the ongoing ImmuneRACE study, and fewer than 1,500 subjects contributed by 6 global collaborators. A de-identified subject ID, COVID-19 status, age in years and sex were almost always included in the sample metadata. Where available, HLA class I and class II types were taken from metadata supplied by the sample provider and were not determined by assay-based typing. Overall study results and their limits: How much clinical and demographic metadata was included differed by source and by participant, and the metadata was provided uncurated.

Whole blood was collected in K2EDTA tubes by collaborating institutions according to the institutions' own protocols. For TCRbeta analysis, collaborators shipped samples as frozen whole blood, isolated PBMCs, or DNA extracted from either of those sample types. The CDR3, cysteine through phenylalanine, is 17 amino acids long. Only the CDR3 portion is preserved as DNA: 51 bases, with reading frame beginning at the first base. The germline V gene (reference sequence) yields MNHEY for CDR1 and SMNVEV for CDR2. Compared with germline, V lacks 0 bases and J lacks 9 bases; bases without a gene match: 8. The immunoSEQ Assay, a bias-controlled multiplex PCR, was used to amplify TCRbeta CDR3 regions from genomic DNA. Concerning the study's data processing: The number of nucleated cells in each sample was estimated by amplification of reference gene primers within the assay. To quantify the absolute abundance of each unique TCRbeta CDR3 rearrangement, sequence reads were collapsed and filtered. For each sample, productive Simpson clonality was calculated by taking the square root of Simpson's diversity index across productive rearrangements. Sourced from immuneACCESS, this table was stored by TCRdb with only in-frame sequences that have V and J called. A share of the clones is absent; for the studies checked, an unresolved V gene accounts for under half, and the remainder has no known explanation. The D gene and trimming were derived from the DNA, and the V and J assignments and clone size from that table. The sample includes over 60,000 clones, with approximately 91% observed a single time. Of the sample, around 2.8% falls within the top ten clones.

Recombination linked TRBV27 to TRBJ1-6; the central 10 bases match TRBD1. Input material: peripheral blood. The clonotype comes from a man aged 65 to 85 with active or convalescent COVID-19. The CDR3 region has the sequence CASSLSTPGTGASPLHF. In nucleotides, the sequence is TGTGCCAGCAGTTTATCAACACCCGGGACAGGGGCTTCACCCCTCCACTTT.